These T cell receptor beta chains were read from a single sample in a study of early T cells in non-severe SARS-CoV-2 infection. One entry per CDR3 protein, called by TCRdb with MiXCR from the 5' RACE reads. Among 30,000 or so distinct CDR3 sequences, approximately 5.6% were seen once, and the ten largest hold almost 25%. The sample consisted of whole blood. These receptors came from an adult who was a healthcare worker with PCR-confirmed SARS-CoV-2 infection or an uninfected control (not recorded which). Both conserved end residues are part of each CDR3. The D gene is left open where the match is weak. Where a row states a size, it is once, few, many or the class of an expanded clone; other rows omit it.

cdr3_aa: CASSQDTGGQETQYF
cdr3_nt: TGTGCCAGCAGCCAAGATACAGGGGGGCAAGAGACCCAGTACTTC
v_call: TRBV4-2
cdr3_length: 15
clone_size: many
j_call: TRBJ2-5
d_call: TRBD1

cdr3_aa: CASSLDLNTQYF
cdr3_nt: TGCGCCAGCAGCTTGGACTTGAATACGCAGTATTTT
v_call: TRBV5-1
cdr3_length: 12
clone_size: many
j_call: TRBJ2-3
d_call: NA

cdr3_aa: CASTSGRRETQYF
cdr3_nt: TGTGCCAGTACTAGCGGGAGGCGAGAGACCCAGTACTTC
v_call: TRBV11-2
cdr3_length: 13
clone_size: many
j_call: TRBJ2-5
d_call: TRBD2

cdr3_aa: CASSSRTGGSYEQYF
cdr3_nt: TGTGCCAGCAGCTCACGGACAGGGGGCTCCTACGAGCAGTACTTC
v_call: TRBV7-6
cdr3_length: 15
clone_size: NA
j_call: TRBJ2-7
d_call: TRBD1

cdr3_aa: CASSEQQFMGEAFF
cdr3_nt: TGCGCCAGCAGTGAGCAACAGTTTATGGGTGAAGCTTTCTTT
v_call: TRBV10-1
cdr3_length: 14
clone_size: many
j_call: TRBJ1-1
d_call: NA

cdr3_aa: CASSRSQGSVTPLHF
cdr3_nt: TGTGCCAGCAGCCGTAGCCAGGGGTCTGTCACACCCCTCCACTTT
v_call: TRBV14
cdr3_length: 15
clone_size: few
j_call: TRBJ1-6
d_call: NA

cdr3_aa: CASSQELAGGWGGTDTQYF
cdr3_nt: TGTGCCAGCAGCCAAGAACTAGCGGGAGGTTGGGGGGGCACAGATACGCAGTATTTT
v_call: TRBV4-2
cdr3_length: 19
clone_size: few
j_call: TRBJ2-3
d_call: TRBD2

cdr3_aa: CASSSGLRQPQHF
cdr3_nt: TGTGCCAGCAGCTCAGGGTTAAGACAGCCCCAGCATTTT
v_call: TRBV7-6
cdr3_length: 13
clone_size: many
j_call: TRBJ1-5
d_call: NA

cdr3_aa: CASSAGLAGSVHTQYF
cdr3_nt: TGTGCCAGCAGCGCGGGACTAGCGGGATCGGTTCATACGCAGTATTTT
v_call: TRBV5-4
cdr3_length: 16
clone_size: NA
j_call: TRBJ2-3
d_call: TRBD2

cdr3_aa: CASSYHRAAYGYTF
cdr3_nt: TGTGCCAGCAGTTACCACAGGGCCGCCTATGGCTACACCTTC
v_call: TRBV6-2/TRBV6-3
cdr3_length: 14
clone_size: NA
j_call: TRBJ1-2
d_call: NA

cdr3_aa: CASSRLLTGASGENEQFF
cdr3_nt: TGCGCCAGCAGCCGTCTTCTTACCGGGGCTAGCGGGGAGAATGAGCAGTTCTTC
v_call: TRBV4-3
cdr3_length: 18
clone_size: many
j_call: TRBJ2-1
d_call: TRBD2

cdr3_aa: CASSPPTTGSEQYF
cdr3_nt: TGTGCCAGCTCACCACCGACGACAGGATCCGAGCAGTACTTC
v_call: TRBV18
cdr3_length: 14
clone_size: many
j_call: TRBJ2-7
d_call: NA

cdr3_aa: CSVEDVVAGLYNEQFF
cdr3_nt: TGCAGCGTTGAAGATGTAGTAGCGGGGCTTTACAATGAGCAGTTCTTC
v_call: TRBV29-1
cdr3_length: 16
clone_size: many
j_call: TRBJ2-1
d_call: TRBD2

cdr3_aa: CASSFRWTGRETQYF
cdr3_nt: TGTGCCAGCAGCTTTCGATGGACAGGGAGAGAGACCCAGTACTTC
v_call: TRBV5-6
cdr3_length: 15
clone_size: many
j_call: TRBJ2-5
d_call: TRBD1

cdr3_aa: CAWSVPPRKNEQFF
cdr3_nt: TGTGCCTGGAGTGTACCCCCCCGCAAGAATGAGCAGTTCTTC
v_call: TRBV30
cdr3_length: 14
clone_size: few
j_call: TRBJ2-1
d_call: NA

cdr3_aa: CASSLMTVQETQYF
cdr3_nt: TGTGCCAGCAGCCTTATGACAGTACAAGAGACCCAGTACTTC
v_call: TRBV7-9
cdr3_length: 14
clone_size: NA
j_call: TRBJ2-5
d_call: NA

cdr3_aa: CASSQTSRRAFYNEQFF
cdr3_nt: TGTGCCAGCAGCCAAACATCCCGCAGGGCATTCTACAATGAGCAGTTCTTC
v_call: TRBV27
cdr3_length: 17
clone_size: few
j_call: TRBJ2-1
d_call: NA

cdr3_aa: CASSSTWRTSSYEQYF
cdr3_nt: TGTGCCAGCAGCTCCACGTGGCGAACAAGCTCCTACGAGCAGTACTTC
v_call: TRBV7-9
cdr3_length: 16
clone_size: many
j_call: TRBJ2-7
d_call: NA

cdr3_aa: CSASRGKQETQYF
cdr3_nt: TGCAGTGCTTCCCGGGGGAAACAAGAGACCCAGTACTTC
v_call: TRBV20-1
cdr3_length: 13
clone_size: many
j_call: TRBJ2-5
d_call: NA

cdr3_aa: CSALETASTDTQYF
cdr3_nt: TGCAGTGCTCTAGAGACAGCTAGCACAGATACGCAGTATTTT
v_call: TRBV20-1
cdr3_length: 14
clone_size: many
j_call: TRBJ2-3
d_call: NA

cdr3_aa: CASSFHRANTEAFF
cdr3_nt: TGTGCCAGCAGTTTCCACAGGGCCAACACTGAAGCTTTCTTT
v_call: TRBV28
cdr3_length: 14
clone_size: few
j_call: TRBJ1-1
d_call: NA

cdr3_aa: CASSYRGGIYYEQFF
cdr3_nt: TGTGCCAGCAGCTATCGGGGCGGGATCTACTATGAGCAGTTCTTC
v_call: TRBV7-2
cdr3_length: 15
clone_size: few
j_call: TRBJ2-1
d_call: NA

cdr3_aa: CSAREYSVYGYTF
cdr3_nt: TGCAGTGCTAGAGAGTACAGCGTCTATGGCTACACCTTC
v_call: TRBV20-1
cdr3_length: 13
clone_size: few
j_call: TRBJ1-2
d_call: NA

cdr3_aa: CSARVTDTQYF
cdr3_nt: TGCAGTGCTAGAGTCACAGATACGCAGTATTTT
v_call: TRBV20-1
cdr3_length: 11
clone_size: many
j_call: TRBJ2-3
d_call: NA

cdr3_aa: CASSQGAASGGTDTQYF
cdr3_nt: TGTGCCAGCAGCCAGGGTGCGGCTAGCGGGGGCACAGATACGCAGTATTTT
v_call: TRBV3-1
cdr3_length: 17
clone_size: many
j_call: TRBJ2-3
d_call: TRBD2

cdr3_aa: CASSRGEDTEAFF
cdr3_nt: TGTGCCAGCTCACGGGGTGAGGACACTGAAGCTTTCTTT
v_call: TRBV18
cdr3_length: 13
clone_size: many
j_call: TRBJ1-1
d_call: NA

cdr3_aa: CASSWGIFEGNSPLHF
cdr3_nt: TGTGCCAGCAGCTGGGGGATCTTCGAGGGCAATTCACCCCTCCACTTT
v_call: TRBV7-2
cdr3_length: 16
clone_size: many
j_call: TRBJ1-6
d_call: NA

cdr3_aa: CASSLVQNTDTQYF
cdr3_nt: TGCGCCAGCAGCTTGGTACAGAACACAGATACGCAGTATTTT
v_call: TRBV5-1
cdr3_length: 14
clone_size: many
j_call: TRBJ2-3
d_call: NA

cdr3_aa: CSVAPGYNEQFF
cdr3_nt: TGCAGCGTTGCTCCAGGATACAATGAGCAGTTCTTC
v_call: TRBV29-1
cdr3_length: 12
clone_size: many
j_call: TRBJ2-1
d_call: NA

cdr3_aa: CASSSLLAFSYNEQFF
cdr3_nt: TGTGCCAGCAGTTCTCTACTAGCGTTCTCCTACAATGAGCAGTTCTTC
v_call: TRBV27
cdr3_length: 16
clone_size: many
j_call: TRBJ2-1
d_call: TRBD2

cdr3_aa: CSVELRPGYTF
cdr3_nt: TGCAGCGTTGAATTGCGGCCTGGCTACACCTTC
v_call: TRBV29-1
cdr3_length: 11
clone_size: many
j_call: TRBJ1-2
d_call: NA

cdr3_aa: CASSLAGVPFYGYTF
cdr3_nt: TGCGCCAGCAGCCTCGCAGGGGTCCCTTTCTATGGCTACACCTTC
v_call: TRBV5-1
cdr3_length: 15
clone_size: NA
j_call: TRBJ1-2
d_call: NA

cdr3_aa: CASSLGPLGGRGTDTQYF
cdr3_nt: TGTGCCAGCAGCTTAGGCCCTCTTGGCGGGAGGGGTACAGATACGCAGTATTTT
v_call: TRBV7-8
cdr3_length: 18
clone_size: many
j_call: TRBJ2-3
d_call: TRBD2

cdr3_aa: CASSTGLAAYNEQFF
cdr3_nt: TGTGCCAGCAGCACGGGACTAGCAGCCTACAATGAGCAGTTCTTC
v_call: TRBV11-3
cdr3_length: 15
clone_size: many
j_call: TRBJ2-1
d_call: TRBD2

cdr3_aa: CAWTPGGGYGYTF
cdr3_nt: TGTGCCTGGACCCCAGGGGGCGGCTATGGCTACACCTTC
v_call: TRBV30
cdr3_length: 13
clone_size: few
j_call: TRBJ1-2
d_call: TRBD1

cdr3_aa: CSASRTSGAADTQYF
cdr3_nt: TGCAGTGCTAGCCGGACTAGCGGGGCGGCGGATACGCAGTATTTT
v_call: TRBV20-1
cdr3_length: 15
clone_size: many
j_call: TRBJ2-3
d_call: TRBD2

cdr3_aa: CASSGSDRPNTGELFF
cdr3_nt: TGTGCCAGCAGCGGTTCGGACAGGCCGAACACCGGGGAGCTGTTTTTT
v_call: TRBV9
cdr3_length: 16
clone_size: few
j_call: TRBJ2-2
d_call: TRBD1

cdr3_aa: CASRQGTYEQYF
cdr3_nt: TGTGCCTCCCGACAGGGGACGTACGAGCAGTACTTC
v_call: TRBV10-3
cdr3_length: 12
clone_size: many
j_call: TRBJ2-7
d_call: TRBD1

cdr3_aa: CASSQEGGPPEAFF
cdr3_nt: TGTGCCAGTAGTCAAGAAGGAGGGCCCCCTGAAGCTTTCTTT
v_call: TRBV19
cdr3_length: 14
clone_size: many
j_call: TRBJ1-1
d_call: NA

cdr3_aa: CASRGTTRVTEAFF
cdr3_nt: TGTGCCAGCAGGGGAACGACCAGGGTAACTGAAGCTTTCTTT
v_call: TRBV2
cdr3_length: 14
clone_size: few
j_call: TRBJ1-1
d_call: NA

cdr3_aa: CASISVGLIEQFF
cdr3_nt: TGTGCCAGCATCTCGGTGGGACTGATAGAGCAGTTCTTC
v_call: TRBV7-2
cdr3_length: 13
clone_size: many
j_call: TRBJ2-1
d_call: NA

cdr3_aa: CASSPSPRGSRYTF
cdr3_nt: TGTGCCAGCAGCCCTAGCCCCCGGGGCTCCCGCTACACCTTC
v_call: TRBV7-9
cdr3_length: 14
clone_size: many
j_call: TRBJ1-2
d_call: NA

cdr3_aa: CASSLASTGVNQPQHF
cdr3_nt: TGTGCCAGCAGCTTAGCGTCAACAGGGGTAAATCAGCCCCAGCATTTT
v_call: TRBV7-2
cdr3_length: 16
clone_size: few
j_call: TRBJ1-5
d_call: TRBD1

cdr3_aa: CASSFSYNSPLHF
cdr3_nt: TGTGCCAGCAGCTTCTCCTATAATTCACCCCTCCACTTT
v_call: TRBV7-2
cdr3_length: 13
clone_size: NA
j_call: TRBJ1-6
d_call: NA

cdr3_aa: CASSIVGASAYEQYF
cdr3_nt: TGTGCCAGTAGTATCGTCGGGGCATCCGCCTACGAGCAGTACTTC
v_call: TRBV19
cdr3_length: 15
clone_size: many
j_call: TRBJ2-7
d_call: NA

cdr3_aa: CASSMTRDRGLSHSYNEQFF
cdr3_nt: TGTGCCAGCAGCATGACCCGGGACAGGGGGCTGTCACACTCCTACAATGAGCAGTTCTTC
v_call: TRBV7-9
cdr3_length: 20
clone_size: many
j_call: TRBJ2-1
d_call: TRBD1

cdr3_aa: CASSSTNTQYF
cdr3_nt: TGTGCCAGCAGCTCGACAAATACGCAGTATTTT
v_call: TRBV7-2
cdr3_length: 11
clone_size: medium-sized
j_call: TRBJ2-3
d_call: NA

cdr3_aa: CASSSGGNYGYTF
cdr3_nt: TGTGCCAGCAGCTCAGGGGGTAACTATGGCTACACCTTC
v_call: TRBV7-9
cdr3_length: 13
clone_size: many
j_call: TRBJ1-2
d_call: TRBD1

cdr3_aa: CASSRQGTYTTDTQYF
cdr3_nt: TGTGCCAGTAGTAGACAGGGGACTTATACCACAGATACGCAGTATTTT
v_call: TRBV19
cdr3_length: 16
clone_size: NA
j_call: TRBJ2-3
d_call: TRBD1

cdr3_aa: CASSLILASGGYNEQFF
cdr3_nt: TGTGCCAGCAGCTTAATTTTAGCTAGCGGGGGGTACAATGAGCAGTTCTTC
v_call: TRBV7-8
cdr3_length: 17
clone_size: many
j_call: TRBJ2-1
d_call: TRBD2

cdr3_aa: CASSPGQGIWMNTEAFF
cdr3_nt: TGTGCCAGCAGCCCAGGACAGGGCATCTGGATGAACACTGAAGCTTTCTTT
v_call: TRBV5-4
cdr3_length: 17
clone_size: many
j_call: TRBJ1-1
d_call: TRBD1

cdr3_aa: CASSSQRDEQFF
cdr3_nt: TGTGCCAGCAGTTCCCAGAGGGATGAGCAGTTCTTC
v_call: TRBV28
cdr3_length: 12
clone_size: many
j_call: TRBJ2-1
d_call: NA

cdr3_aa: CASSPGRGMNTEAFF
cdr3_nt: TGTGCCAGCAGTCCAGGGAGAGGAATGAACACTGAAGCTTTCTTT
v_call: TRBV12-3/TRBV12-4
cdr3_length: 15
clone_size: many
j_call: TRBJ1-1
d_call: NA

cdr3_aa: CAIGPSTGNNEQFF
cdr3_nt: TGTGCCATCGGTCCCTCGACAGGGAACAATGAGCAGTTCTTC
v_call: TRBV10-3
cdr3_length: 14
clone_size: few
j_call: TRBJ2-1
d_call: TRBD1

cdr3_aa: CAISDENNIQYF
cdr3_nt: TGTGCCATCAGTGATGAGAATAACATTCAGTACTTC
v_call: TRBV10-3
cdr3_length: 12
clone_size: many
j_call: TRBJ2-4
d_call: NA

cdr3_aa: CASSPGPSPSYEQHF
cdr3_nt: TGTGCCAGCAGCCCGGGGCCGTCCCCCTCCTACGAGCAGCACTTC
v_call: TRBV11-2
cdr3_length: 15
clone_size: NA
j_call: TRBJ2-7
d_call: NA

cdr3_aa: CASGLLPATDGYTF
cdr3_nt: TGTGCTAGTGGTTTGTTACCTGCGACCGATGGCTACACCTTC
v_call: TRBV12-5
cdr3_length: 14
clone_size: many
j_call: TRBJ1-2
d_call: NA

cdr3_aa: CASSMGDTANYGYTF
cdr3_nt: TGTGCCAGTAGTATGGGGGACACGGCTAACTATGGCTACACCTTC
v_call: TRBV19
cdr3_length: 15
clone_size: many
j_call: TRBJ1-2
d_call: NA

cdr3_aa: CASSPTMVREQFF
cdr3_nt: TGTGCCAGCAGCCCGACAATGGTCCGTGAGCAGTTCTTC
v_call: TRBV5-6
cdr3_length: 13
clone_size: few
j_call: TRBJ2-1
d_call: NA

cdr3_aa: CASSVMGTGTDTQYF
cdr3_nt: TGTGCCAGCAGCGTTATGGGGACAGGAACAGATACGCAGTATTTT
v_call: TRBV9
cdr3_length: 15
clone_size: many
j_call: TRBJ2-3
d_call: TRBD1